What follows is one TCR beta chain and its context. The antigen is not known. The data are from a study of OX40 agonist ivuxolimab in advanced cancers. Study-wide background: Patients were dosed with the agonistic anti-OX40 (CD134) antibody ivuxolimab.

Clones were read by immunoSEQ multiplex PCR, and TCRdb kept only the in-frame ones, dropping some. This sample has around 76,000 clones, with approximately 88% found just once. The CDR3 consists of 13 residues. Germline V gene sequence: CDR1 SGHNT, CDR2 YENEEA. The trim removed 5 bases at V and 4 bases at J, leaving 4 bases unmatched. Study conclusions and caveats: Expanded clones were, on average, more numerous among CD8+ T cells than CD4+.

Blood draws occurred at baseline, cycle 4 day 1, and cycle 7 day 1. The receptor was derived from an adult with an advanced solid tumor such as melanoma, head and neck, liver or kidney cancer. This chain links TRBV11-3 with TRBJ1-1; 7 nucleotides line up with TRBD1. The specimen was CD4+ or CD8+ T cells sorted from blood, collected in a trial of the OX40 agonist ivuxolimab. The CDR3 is CASSRQGGTEAFF. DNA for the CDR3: TGTGCCAGCAGCCGACAGGGAGGCACTGAAGCTTTCTTT. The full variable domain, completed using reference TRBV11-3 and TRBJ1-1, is EAGVVQSPRYKIIEKKQPVAFWCNPISGHNTLYWYLQNLGQGPELLIRYENEEAVDDSQLPKDRFSAERLKGVDSTLKIQPAELGDSAVYLCASSRQGGTEAFFGQGTRLTVV.